A selection of T cell receptor beta chains follows, all from one sample in a study of beta chain features in type 1 diabetes. Assay used: immunoSEQ multiplex PCR; TCRdb lists only in-frame clones, some missing. The sample has 300,000 to 450,000 clones, about 20% seen once; the top ten hold about 0.044%. Specimen: naive CD4+ T cells from blood. The receptors were sampled from a woman between 18 and 30 years old in good health. The CDR3 runs from the conserved cysteine through the conserved F or W. A D gene is named only where the DNA matches it firmly. Rows give clone size only sometimes, using once, few, many, or a class for an expanded clone.

CDR3 | DNA | J | D | V | size
CAWGKTGSYEQYF | TGTGCCTGGGGTAAGACAGGCTCCTACGAGCAGTACTTC | TRBJ2-7 | . | TRBV30 | few
CASSTGTGYGYTF | TGTGCCAGCAGCACCGGGACAGGCTATGGCTACACCTTC | TRBJ1-2 | TRBD1 | TRBV7-2 | few
CASSLSATNEKLFF | TGTGCCAGCAGTCTTTCTGCAACTAATGAAAAACTGTTTTTT | TRBJ1-4 | . | TRBV2 | once
CASRAGTGVRGYTF | TGTGCCAGCAGGGCCGGGACAGGGGTACGTGGCTACACCTTC | TRBJ1-2 | TRBD1 | TRBV28 | .
CASSARTGKAEAFF | TGTGCCAGCAGTGCCCGGACAGGAAAAGCTGAAGCTTTCTTT | TRBJ1-1 | TRBD1 | TRBV2 | few
CASNSGTGEQYF | TGTGCCAGCAATAGCGGGACTGGCGAGCAGTACTTC | TRBJ2-7 | TRBD2 | TRBV6-5 | few
CASSQGFLGQGANYGYTF | TGTGCCAGCAGCCAAGGTTTTCTGGGACAGGGAGCTAACTATGGCTACACCTTC | TRBJ1-2 | TRBD1 | TRBV4-2 | .
CASSPVFIPYEQYF | TGTGCCAGCAGCCCAGTGTTTATTCCCTACGAGCAGTACTTC | TRBJ2-7 | . | TRBV7-9 | .
CASSAGGYVNTEAFF | TGTGCCAGCAGCGCAGGGGGGTACGTGAACACTGAAGCTTTCTTT | TRBJ1-1 | TRBD1 | TRBV9 | few
CAWMDRGRNTEAFF | TGTGCCTGGATGGACAGGGGTAGGAACACTGAAGCTTTCTTT | TRBJ1-1 | TRBD1 | TRBV30 | .
CASSRTSGGQETQYF | TGTGCCAGCAGCCGGACTAGCGGGGGACAAGAGACCCAGTACTTC | TRBJ2-5 | TRBD2 | TRBV6-4 | few
CAIRAGNEKLFF | TGTGCTATCAGGGCGGGAAATGAAAAACTGTTTTTT | TRBJ1-4 | . | TRBV7-2 | .
CACRKGASTYEQYF | TGTGCCTGCCGCAAGGGAGCGTCTACCTACGAGCAGTACTTC | TRBJ2-7 | . | TRBV30 | .
CASSRTRPTDTQYF | TGTGCCAGCAGTAGGACAAGGCCCACAGATACGCAGTATTTT | TRBJ2-3 | . | TRBV27 | .
CASTNVRATDTQYF | TGCGCCAGCACAAACGTGCGGGCCACAGATACGCAGTATTTT | TRBJ2-3 | . | TRBV5-1 | .
CASSLGQSYEQYF | TGTGCCAGCAGTCTGGGACAGTCCTACGAGCAGTACTTC | TRBJ2-7 | TRBD1 | TRBV2 | .
CASSSGAYNEQFF | TGTGCCAGCAGCTCCGGGGCCTACAATGAGCAGTTCTTC | TRBJ2-1 | . | TRBV7-9 | .
CAWSSDRGFLRPNYGYTF | TGTGCCTGGAGTTCGGACAGGGGGTTCCTCCGTCCTAACTATGGCTACACCTTC | TRBJ1-2 | TRBD1 | TRBV30 | few
CASSWNSGGLENYNEQFF | TGTGCCAGCAGCTGGAATAGCGGGGGGCTTGAAAACTACAATGAGCAGTTCTTC | TRBJ2-1 | TRBD2 | TRBV13 | .
CASSPLGTSGYEQYF | TGTGCCAGCAGCCCCCTTGGGACTAGCGGCTACGAGCAGTACTTC | TRBJ2-7 | TRBD2 | TRBV5-4 | .
CASSQIESQGSRTFF | TGCGCCAGCAGTCAAATCGAAAGCCAGGGAAGTAGAACTTTCTTT | TRBJ1-1 | . | TRBV23-1 | few
CASSVTDDEQFF | TGTGCCAGCAGCGTAACAGATGATGAGCAGTTCTTC | TRBJ2-1 | . | TRBV9 | few
CASSLGPWDRPLHTDTQYF | TGTGCCAGCAGCTTGGGCCCGTGGGACAGGCCTTTGCACACAGATACGCAGTATTTT | TRBJ2-3 | TRBD1 | TRBV7-3 | .
CAWSGSRTDASNQPQHF | TGTGCCTGGAGTGGTTCGCGGACAGATGCGAGCAATCAGCCCCAGCATTTT | TRBJ1-5 | . | TRBV30 | .
CASSQQRGTDTQYF | TGTGCCAGCAGCCAGCAGCGGGGCACAGATACGCAGTATTTT | TRBJ2-3 | . | TRBV7-2 | .
CASSQGRECNQPQHF | TGCGCCAGCAGTCAAGGGAGGGAATGCAATCAGCCCCAGCATTTT | TRBJ1-5 | . | TRBV23-1 | few
CASSFVGLLQETQYF | TGTGCCAGCAGCTTCGTAGGACTCCTCCAAGAGACCCAGTACTTC | TRBJ2-5 | . | TRBV7-9 | .
CASSMTGDGDTQYF | TGTGCCAGCAGTATGACAGGGGACGGAGATACGCAGTATTTT | TRBJ2-3 | TRBD1 | TRBV27 | .
CATRYRDMSSYEQYF | TGTGCCACCAGGTATCGGGACATGAGCTCCTACGAGCAGTACTTC | TRBJ2-7 | . | TRBV2 | few
CASSSGLGSTEAFF | TGCGCCAGCAGCTCGGGACTAGGGAGCACTGAAGCTTTCTTT | TRBJ1-1 | . | TRBV5-1 | .
CSVEGPRGEANYGYTF | TGCAGCGTTGAAGGGCCCAGGGGTGAAGCTAACTATGGCTACACCTTC | TRBJ1-2 | . | TRBV29-1 | few
CASSPSGVSTGELFF | TGTGCCAGCAGCCCCTCGGGAGTAAGCACCGGGGAGCTGTTTTTT | TRBJ2-2 | . | TRBV7-2 | few
CASRPITGVYGYTF | TGCGCCAGCAGACCTATCACAGGGGTGTATGGCTACACCTTC | TRBJ1-2 | TRBD1 | TRBV5-1 | few
CASSPTRQRGLNEQYF | TGCGCCAGCAGCCCTACTCGGCAGCGGGGTCTGAACGAGCAGTACTTC | TRBJ2-7 | TRBD2 | TRBV4-3 | .
CASSAFHEQFF | TGTGCCAGCAGTGCGTTTCATGAGCAGTTCTTC | TRBJ2-1 | . | TRBV2 | .
CASSLDGGFATNEKLFF | TGTGCCAGCAGCTTAGATGGAGGTTTTGCAACTAATGAAAAACTGTTTTTT | TRBJ1-4 | . | TRBV7-9 | .
CASSPQPGVDEQYF | TGTGCCAGCAGCCCCCAACCCGGGGTCGACGAGCAGTACTTC | TRBJ2-7 | . | TRBV9 | .
CASLFSGANVLTF | TGCGCCAGCCTGTTCTCTGGGGCCAACGTCCTGACTTTC | TRBJ2-6 | . | TRBV5-1 | few
CASSSAGGEETQYF | TGTGCCAGCAGCTCGGCAGGGGGAGAAGAGACCCAGTACTTC | TRBJ2-5 | TRBD1 | TRBV11-3 | .
CASSLEGQNNSPLHF | TGCGCCAGCAGCCTAGAGGGACAGAATAATTCACCCCTCCACTTT | TRBJ1-6 | TRBD1 | TRBV5-1 | .
CASSRQEDGRVTDTQYF | TGCGCCAGCAGCCGCCAGGAGGACGGGAGGGTCACAGATACGCAGTATTTT | TRBJ2-3 | TRBD2 | TRBV4-1 | few
CASSLSLNTGELFF | TGTGCCAGCAGCCTGAGTCTGAACACCGGGGAGCTGTTTTTT | TRBJ2-2 | . | TRBV9 | few
CASSFGQSYGYTF | TGTGCCAGCAGTTTTGGACAGTCTTATGGCTACACCTTC | TRBJ1-2 | . | TRBV14 | .
CASSPPQTGTYGYTF | TGTGCCAGCTCACCTCCTCAGACAGGGACTTATGGCTACACCTTC | TRBJ1-2 | TRBD1 | TRBV18 | few
CAWSPTTDTQYF | TGTGCCTGGAGTCCTACTACGGATACGCAGTATTTT | TRBJ2-3 | . | TRBV30 | .
CASSPTGDYGYTF | TGTGCCAGCTCACCGACAGGGGACTATGGCTACACCTTC | TRBJ1-2 | TRBD1 | TRBV18 | .
CASSLVGTGVYNEQFF | TGTGCCAGCAGCTTAGTCGGGACAGGGGTGTACAATGAGCAGTTCTTC | TRBJ2-1 | TRBD1 | TRBV11-2 | .
CASSLLQGAHSEQFF | TGTGCCAGCAGCTTATTGCAGGGGGCGCATAGTGAGCAGTTCTTC | TRBJ2-1 | TRBD1 | TRBV7-3 | .
CASSEYPLAGGSHEQFF | TGTGCCAGCAGTGAATATCCCCTAGCGGGGGGGTCCCATGAGCAGTTCTTC | TRBJ2-1 | TRBD2 | TRBV25-1 | few
CAWSVQSTGELFF | TGTGCCTGGAGTGTACAGAGCACCGGGGAGCTGTTTTTT | TRBJ2-2 | . | TRBV30 | few
CASSFSPRREETQYF | TGTGCCAGCAGCTTTAGCCCCCGCAGGGAAGAGACCCAGTACTTC | TRBJ2-5 | . | TRBV9 | few
CASSETGVYEQYF | TGTGCCAGCAGTGAGACAGGGGTCTACGAGCAGTACTTC | TRBJ2-7 | TRBD1 | TRBV6-1 | few
CAWKGASDTEAFF | TGTGCCTGGAAGGGGGCGAGCGACACTGAAGCTTTCTTT | TRBJ1-1 | TRBD1 | TRBV30 | few
CAWSEGDTIYF | TGTGCCTGGAGTGAGGGAGACACCATATATTTT | TRBJ1-3 | . | TRBV30 | few
CASSLAMGAGTEAFF | TGTGCCAGCAGCTTAGCAATGGGGGCGGGCACTGAAGCTTTCTTT | TRBJ1-1 | . | TRBV7-2 | .
CASRGQEMSYNEQFF | TGTGCCAGCCGAGGACAGGAAATGTCCTACAATGAGCAGTTCTTC | TRBJ2-1 | TRBD1 | TRBV18 | .
CAWSQHHRDGRAFF | TGTGCCTGGAGCCAACACCACAGGGACGGTAGAGCTTTCTTT | TRBJ1-1 | . | TRBV30 | few
CAWSKGLQETQYF | TGTGCCTGGAGTAAGGGACTCCAAGAGACCCAGTACTTC | TRBJ2-5 | . | TRBV30 | few
CASSAGQETHEQYF | TGCGCCAGCAGCGCGGGACAGGAAACCCACGAGCAGTACTTC | TRBJ2-7 | TRBD1 | TRBV5-1 | .